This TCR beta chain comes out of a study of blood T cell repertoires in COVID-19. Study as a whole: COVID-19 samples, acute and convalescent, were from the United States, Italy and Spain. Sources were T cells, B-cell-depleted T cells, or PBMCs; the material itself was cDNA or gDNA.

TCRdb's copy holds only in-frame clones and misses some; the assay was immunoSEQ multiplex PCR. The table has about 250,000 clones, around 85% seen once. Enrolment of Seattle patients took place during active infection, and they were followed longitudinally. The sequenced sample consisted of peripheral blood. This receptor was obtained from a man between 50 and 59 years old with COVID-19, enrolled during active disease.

CDR3 protein: CASSSKRDSPQFF. The CDR3 DNA sequence: TGTGCCAGCAGCTCAAAACGGGACAGTCCGCAGTTCTTC. The V call is TRBV7-6, the J call TRBJ2-1; 7 bases map to TRBD1. The CDR3 runs to 13 residues. Germline V CDR1 and CDR2: SGHVS, FNYEAQ. With V trimmed by 4 bases and J by 12 bases, 9 bases remained unmatched.